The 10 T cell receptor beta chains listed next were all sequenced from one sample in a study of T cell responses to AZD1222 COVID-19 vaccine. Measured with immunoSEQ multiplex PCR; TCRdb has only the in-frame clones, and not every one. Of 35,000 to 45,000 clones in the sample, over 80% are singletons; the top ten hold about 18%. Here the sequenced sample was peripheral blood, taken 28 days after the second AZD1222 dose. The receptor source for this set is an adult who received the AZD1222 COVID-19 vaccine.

The DNA for the CDR3 is TGTGCCAGCAGCGCGGGACTAGCGGGGGGCCCTAGCTCCTACAATGAGCAGTTCTTC. Translation: CASSAGLAGGPSSYNEQFF. The chain couples TRBV5-4 to TRBJ2-1; 15 bases line up with TRBD2. CDR1 SGHNT and CDR2 YYREEE come from the germline V gene (reference sequence). Germline trimming cut 4 bases from V and 0 bases from J; bases unmatched to any gene: 8. The CDR3 is made up of 19 amino acids.

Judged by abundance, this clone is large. The CDR3 bases are TGCAGCGTTTATAGCGGGGGGGCAGGCGAGCAGTTCTTC. It translates to CSVYSGGAGEQFF. This chain uses TRBV29-1 with TRBJ2-1; 11 bases agree with TRBD2. The CDR3 runs to 13 residues. Germline CDR1 SQVTM, CDR2 ANQGSEA. Trimming cost V 5 bases and J 10 bases; bases outside gene matches: 7.

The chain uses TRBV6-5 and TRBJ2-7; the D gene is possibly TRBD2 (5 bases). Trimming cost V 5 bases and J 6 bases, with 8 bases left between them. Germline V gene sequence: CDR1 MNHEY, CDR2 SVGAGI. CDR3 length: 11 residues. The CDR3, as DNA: TGTGCCAGCAGTAGCGGATTCGAGCAGTACTTC. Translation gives CASSSGFEQYF.

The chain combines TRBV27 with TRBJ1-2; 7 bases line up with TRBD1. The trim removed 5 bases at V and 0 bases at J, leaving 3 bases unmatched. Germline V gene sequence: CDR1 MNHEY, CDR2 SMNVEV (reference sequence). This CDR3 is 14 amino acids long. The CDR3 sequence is CASSGTVANYGYTF. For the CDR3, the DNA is TGTGCCAGCAGTGGGACAGTAGCTAACTATGGCTACACCTTC.

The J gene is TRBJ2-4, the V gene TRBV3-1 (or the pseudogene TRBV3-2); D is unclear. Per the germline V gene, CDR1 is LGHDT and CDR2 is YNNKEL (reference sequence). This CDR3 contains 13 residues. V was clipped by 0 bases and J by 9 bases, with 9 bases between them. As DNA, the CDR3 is TGTGCCAGCAGCCAAGACCTTCTGGGCATTCAGTACTTC. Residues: CASSQDLLGIQYF.

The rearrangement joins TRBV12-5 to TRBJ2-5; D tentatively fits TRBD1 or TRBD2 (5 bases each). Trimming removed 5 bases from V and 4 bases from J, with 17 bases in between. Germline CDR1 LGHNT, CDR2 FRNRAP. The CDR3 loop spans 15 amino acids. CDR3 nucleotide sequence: TGTGCTAGTGGTCTTGGGACGCTGGCGGGAGAGACCCAGTACTTC. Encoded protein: CASGLGTLAGETQYF.

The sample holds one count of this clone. The DNA for the CDR3 is TGCGCCAGCAGCGAAGGGACCCATAGCTCCTACGAGCAGTACTTC. Protein: CASSEGTHSSYEQYF. The gene calls are TRBV5-1 and TRBJ2-7; perhaps D is TRBD1 or TRBD2 (5 bases each). V was shortened by 4 bases and J by 0 bases, with 14 bases between the two germline ends. The CDR3 loop spans 15 amino acids. Germline V gene data show CDR1 as SGHRS and CDR2 as YFSETQ.

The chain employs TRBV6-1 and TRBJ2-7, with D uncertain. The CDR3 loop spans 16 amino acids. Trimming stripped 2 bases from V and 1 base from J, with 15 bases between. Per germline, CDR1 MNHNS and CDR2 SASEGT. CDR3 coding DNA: TGTGCCAGCAGTGAATCCATTAGTACCTCGTCCTACGAGCAGTACTTC. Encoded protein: CASSESISTSSYEQYF.

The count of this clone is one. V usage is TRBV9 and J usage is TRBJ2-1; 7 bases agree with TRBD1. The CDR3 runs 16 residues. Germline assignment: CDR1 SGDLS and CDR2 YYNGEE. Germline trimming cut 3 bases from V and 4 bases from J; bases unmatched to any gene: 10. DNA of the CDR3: TGTGCCAGCAGCGAACAAGGGGGACAGTTATACAATGAGCAGTTCTTC. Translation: CASSEQGGQLYNEQFF.

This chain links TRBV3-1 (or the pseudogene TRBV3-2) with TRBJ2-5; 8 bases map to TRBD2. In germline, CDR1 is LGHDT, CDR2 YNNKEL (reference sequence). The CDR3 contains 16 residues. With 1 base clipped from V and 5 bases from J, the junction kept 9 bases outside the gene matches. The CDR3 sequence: CASSQGPSGSRETQYF. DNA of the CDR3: TGTGCCAGCAGCCAAGGTCCTAGCGGGTCCCGGGAGACCCAGTACTTC.